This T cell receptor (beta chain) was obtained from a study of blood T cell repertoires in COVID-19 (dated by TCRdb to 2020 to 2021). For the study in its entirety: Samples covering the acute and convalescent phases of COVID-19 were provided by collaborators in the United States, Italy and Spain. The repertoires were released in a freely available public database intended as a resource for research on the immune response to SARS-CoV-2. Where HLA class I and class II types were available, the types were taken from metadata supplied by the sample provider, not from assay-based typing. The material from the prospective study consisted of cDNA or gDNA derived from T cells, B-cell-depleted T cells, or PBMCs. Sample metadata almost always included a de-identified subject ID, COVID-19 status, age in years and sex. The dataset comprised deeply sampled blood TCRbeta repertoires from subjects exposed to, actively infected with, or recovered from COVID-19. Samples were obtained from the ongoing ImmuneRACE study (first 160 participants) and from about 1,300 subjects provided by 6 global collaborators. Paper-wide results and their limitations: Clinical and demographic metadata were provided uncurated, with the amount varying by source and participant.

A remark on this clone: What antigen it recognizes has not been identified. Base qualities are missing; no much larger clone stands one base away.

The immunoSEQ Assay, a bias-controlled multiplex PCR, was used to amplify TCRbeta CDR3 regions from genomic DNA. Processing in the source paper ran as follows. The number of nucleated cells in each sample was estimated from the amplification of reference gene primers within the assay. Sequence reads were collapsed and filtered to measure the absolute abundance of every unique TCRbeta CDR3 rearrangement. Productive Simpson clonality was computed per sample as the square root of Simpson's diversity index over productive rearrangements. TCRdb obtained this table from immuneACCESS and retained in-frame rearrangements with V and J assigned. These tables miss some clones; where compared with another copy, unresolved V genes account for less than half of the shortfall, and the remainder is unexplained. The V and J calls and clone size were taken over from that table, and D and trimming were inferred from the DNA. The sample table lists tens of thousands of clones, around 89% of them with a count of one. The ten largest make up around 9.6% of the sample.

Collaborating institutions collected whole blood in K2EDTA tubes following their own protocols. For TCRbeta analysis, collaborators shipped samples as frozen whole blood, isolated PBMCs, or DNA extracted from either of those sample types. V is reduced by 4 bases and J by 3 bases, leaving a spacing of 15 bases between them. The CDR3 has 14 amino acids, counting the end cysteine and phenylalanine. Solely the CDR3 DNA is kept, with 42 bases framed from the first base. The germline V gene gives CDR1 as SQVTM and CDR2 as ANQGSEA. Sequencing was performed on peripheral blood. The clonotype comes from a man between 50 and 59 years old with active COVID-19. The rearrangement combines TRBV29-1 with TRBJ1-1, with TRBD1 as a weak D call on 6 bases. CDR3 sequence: CSVVNRALDTEAFF. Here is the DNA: TGCAGCGTTGTCAACAGGGCCTTGGACACTGAAGCTTTCTTT.